Sequencing of this T cell receptor (beta chain) was carried out in a study of cytomegalovirus exposure and HLA in healthy donors. Study-level points and caveats: Common viral pathogens were later found to be apparently linked to several of the most significant clusters. Indistinguishable V segments such as TRBV6-2 and TRBV6-3 were excluded. A later analysis showed HLA-associated TCR beta chains outstripping equally common others in clonal expansion.

PCR amplification relied on 60 Vbeta primers (plus 13 Jbeta primers). The protocol was immunoSEQ multiplex PCR, while the TCRdb copy is restricted to in-frame clones and leaves out a portion. Altogether roughly 100,000 clones are present, 83% being singletons, with the ten largest covering roughly 6%. With 3 bases removed from V and 7 bases from J, the gap between germline ends came to 18 bases. Germline loops: CDR1 MNHEY, CDR2 SMNVEV (reference sequence). The CDR3 length is 15 residues. Everyone who donated was a healthy bone marrow donor. Comments on this clone: The antigen is unknown.

This clonotype originated in a man aged 18-30 years in good health and CMV-seronegative. The source material was PBMCs. The V and J genes are TRBV27 and TRBJ1-2; no firm D call. This CDR3 is CASSFWRGDLVGYTF. DNA of the CDR3: TGTGCCAGCAGTTTTTGGCGGGGTGATTTGGTTGGCTACACCTTC.